Listed below are T cell receptor beta chains from one sample, sequenced in a study of blood T cells in healthy people across ages. TCRdb re-derived calls from the 5' RACE reads in MiXCR, one entry per CDR3 protein. The data contain about 1,600,000 distinct CDR3 sequences, roughly 45% of them singletons. Specimen: blood. These receptors were collected from a woman aged 18-30 years in good health. The CDR3 runs from the conserved cysteine through the conserved F or W. Fields, in order: J gene, D gene, V gene, clone size, CDR3 DNA, CDR3 protein. The D gene is left open where the match is weak. Size is stated for part of the rows, as once, few or many counts, or as a class when the clone is expanded.

TRBJ2-1,NA,TRBV25-1,NA,TGTGCCAGCGCCCTGGGGGTGCCCCTATCCTACAATGAGCAGTTCTTC,CASALGVPLSYNEQFF
TRBJ1-2,TRBD1,TRBV7-6,few,TGTGCCAGCAGCTCCTACCCGGACAGGGAAGAAGGCTACACCTTC,CASSSYPDREEGYTF
TRBJ1-1,NA,TRBV11-2,NA,TGTGCCAGCAGCTTAAACCCAGGGGTTATAAGGTACACTGAAGCTTTCTTT,CASSLNPGVIRYTEAFF
TRBJ2-1,NA,TRBV5-1,few,TGCGCCAGCAGCTTCCGATTGGCTACCGGTGAGCAGTTCTTC,CASSFRLATGEQFF
TRBJ2-7,NA,TRBV29-1,few,TGCAGCGCGGGGGATACAGGGAGCTCCTACGAGCAGTACTTC,CSAGDTGSSYEQYF
TRBJ2-1,NA,TRBV12-3/TRBV12-4,few,TGTGCCAGCAGTATTAGCGTCAATGAGCAGTTCTTC,CASSISVNEQFF
TRBJ2-3,TRBD1,TRBV30,NA,TGTGCCTGGAACCAGGGGGCAGGGACAGATACGCAGTATTTT,CAWNQGAGTDTQYF
TRBJ1-2,TRBD1,TRBV29-1,NA,TGCAGCGTCCCTGGGACAGGCCTTAACTATGGCTACACCTTC,CSVPGTGLNYGYTF
TRBJ2-7,NA,TRBV6-6,NA,TGTGCCAGCAGTTACGGAACAGGGAGTACCTACGAGCAGTACTTC,CASSYGTGSTYEQYF
TRBJ1-1,NA,TRBV3-1,NA,TGTGCCAGCAGCCCCGGACAAATCCCTGAAGCTTTCTTT,CASSPGQIPEAFF
TRBJ2-1,TRBD2,TRBV7-8,few,TGTGCCAGCAGCCGATCTGTTAGCGGGAGGGAGCAGTTCTTC,CASSRSVSGREQFF
TRBJ1-4,NA,TRBV12-3/TRBV12-4,NA,TGTGCCAGCAGTGGCCAGGGTGGTCCTAATGAAAAACTGTTTTTT,CASSGQGGPNEKLFF
TRBJ2-5,NA,TRBV5-6,NA,TGTGCCAGCAGCTTGGCCCTCGGGGCGGAGACCCAGTACTTC,CASSLALGAETQYF
TRBJ2-1,NA,TRBV15,NA,TGTGCCACCAGCAGACCCGGACTCCCTTCCTACAATGAGCAGTTCTTC,CATSRPGLPSYNEQFF
TRBJ1-2,NA,TRBV30,NA,TGTGCCTGGAGTGTCGTGACTTTAGGAGGCTACACCTTC,CAWSVVTLGGYTF
TRBJ1-1,TRBD1,TRBV20-1,NA,TGCAGTGCGAGACACGGACAGGGGAACACTGAAGCTTTCTTT,CSARHGQGNTEAFF
TRBJ1-1,NA,TRBV27,NA,TGTGCCAGCAGTCCGGGTGGAGGCCTGCTTAACACTGAAGCTTTCTTT,CASSPGGGLLNTEAFF
TRBJ2-1,NA,TRBV6-5,NA,TGTGCCAGCAGTTACTCGACGGCTAGATCTAATGAGCAGTTCTTC,CASSYSTARSNEQFF
TRBJ1-2,NA,TRBV6-5,NA,TGTGCCGCCAACGGGGCAAGTGCGGGCTACACCTTC,CAANGASAGYTF
TRBJ1-1,NA,TRBV7-2,NA,TGTGCCAGCAGCTTAGTTGGTTACACTGAAGCTTTCTTT,CASSLVGYTEAFF